Below, 15 T cell receptor beta chains from the same sample are listed, as sequenced in a study of shared clonotypes between healthy human individuals. The assay was immunoSEQ multiplex PCR, and TCRdb's table has in-frame clones only and misses some. The sample lists hundreds of thousands of clones, 70% to 80% seen once, with approximately 12% in the top ten. Specimen: PBMCs. All receptors derive from a woman aged 40 to 55 in good health. Some clones in this sample may be carry-over from other donors' samples.

As for this clone: Within the sample, other DNA sequences also encode this same CDR3. The chain couples TRBV11-2 to TRBJ2-7; 10 bases map to TRBD2. The V segment lost 3 bases and the J segment 2 bases; nucleotides outside the gene matches: 4. CDR3 length: 15 residues. The germline V gene encodes CDR1 SGHAT and CDR2 FQNNGV. CDR3 in DNA: TGTGCCAGCAGCTTGTTAGCGGGAGGCCCCTACGAGCAGTACTTC. It specifies CASSLLAGGPYEQYF.

The CDR3 reads CASTSGEGYNEQFF. CDR3 DNA sequence: TGTGCCAGTACCTCGGGGGAAGGTTACAATGAGCAGTTCTTC. The chain recombines TRBV19 with TRBJ2-1; maybe TRBD2 (6 bases). The CDR3 length is 14 residues. Germline CDR1 and CDR2: LNHDA and SQIVND (reference sequence). V was trimmed by 7 bases and J by 4 bases, leaving 14 bases between them. Complete variable domain (other parts from reference TRBV19 and TRBJ2-1): DGGITQSPKYLFRKEGQNVTLSCEQNLNHDAMYWYRQDPGQGLRLIYYSQIVNDFQKGDIAEGYSVSREKKESFPLTVTSAQKNPTAFYLCASTSGEGYNEQFFGPGTRLTVL.

The V and J genes are TRBV7-2 and TRBJ2-5, with 8 bases lining up with TRBD2. V lost 5 bases and J lost 4; bases outside the gene matches: 9. CDR1 SGHTA and CDR2 FQGNSA come from the germline V gene. CDR3 length equals 15 residues. In DNA form, the CDR3 reads TGTGCCAGCAGCACACTAGCGGCAGTTCCAGAGACCCAGTACTTC. Protein: CASSTLAAVPETQYF.

The J gene is TRBJ1-2, the V gene TRBV19; TRBD1 aligns across 8 bases. V lost 5 bases and J lost 8; bases outside the gene matches: 13. The V gene's germline CDR1 is LNHDA and CDR2 SQIVND (reference sequence). CDR3 length: 15 amino acids. The CDR3 DNA sequence: TGTGCCAGTAGTGCCACCTCAGGGGGCGCCGGGGGCTACACCTTC. It translates to CASSATSGGAGGYTF.

This clone was counted a single time. The chain has TRBV14 and TRBJ1-4; D gene uncertain. Deletions cut 4 bases from V and 8 bases from J, with 14 bases between. Germline V lookup: CDR1 SGHDN, CDR2 FVKESK. This CDR3 spans 14 amino acids. CDR3 DNA sequence: TGTGCCAGCAGCCGCCCCTCAGGCCTAGAAAAACTGTTTTTT. This gives the protein CASSRPSGLEKLFF.

This clone was detected only a few times. The V call is TRBV28, the J call TRBJ2-7; 9 nucleotides agree with TRBD1. The CDR3 extends over 15 amino acids. Germline V gene data show CDR1 as MDHEN and CDR2 as SYDVKM. J was trimmed by 3 bases and V by 6 bases; bases with no gene match: 9. The CDR3 DNA reads as TGTGCCAGCAGGGAGCCGGGACAGGGAGGCTACGAGCAGTACTTC. Protein: CASREPGQGGYEQYF.

The rearrangement joins TRBV28 to TRBJ1-1; D unclear. From germline, CDR1 is MDHEN and CDR2 SYDVKM. The CDR3 covers 13 residues. Between the trimmed V and J ends, which lost 7 bases and 2 bases, there was a span of 11 bases. The CDR3 DNA reads as TGTGCCAGCAAAGAATTGCCCAACACTGAAGCTTTCTTT. Encoded protein: CASKELPNTEAFF. The full variable domain, rest sourced from reference TRBV28 and TRBJ1-1, is DVKVTQSSRYLVKRTGEKVFLECVQDMDHENMFWYRQDPGLGLRLIYFSYDVKMKEKGDIPEGYSVSREKKERFSLILESASTNQTSMYLCASKELPNTEAFFGQGTRLTVV.

The rearrangement uses TRBV11-1 and TRBJ2-7; the match to TRBD1 covers 11 bases. Germline trimming cut 5 bases from V and 7 bases from J; bases unmatched to any gene: 13. Germline V gene sequence: CDR1 SGHAT, CDR2 FQDESV (reference sequence). The CDR3 consists of 16 residues. CDR3 sequence: CASSTPFWDRGDEQYF. The DNA of the CDR3 is TGTGCCAGCAGCACTCCGTTCTGGGACAGGGGGGATGAGCAGTACTTC.

The chain carries TRBV7-9 and TRBJ2-1; 9 nucleotides line up with TRBD1. Germline loops: CDR1 SEHNR, CDR2 FQNEAQ (reference sequence). This CDR3 region has 15 residues. V lost 5 bases, J lost 5 bases, and 7 bases stayed unmatched. This CDR3 reads CASSARTGENNEQFF. CDR3 nucleotides: TGTGCCAGCAGCGCGAGGACAGGGGAGAACAATGAGCAGTTCTTC.

The J gene is TRBJ2-7, the V gene TRBV9; the D is unclear. V lost 1 base and J 2 bases, leaving 13 bases between the germline ends. The CDR3 is 15 residues long. Germline V gene data show CDR1 as SGDLS and CDR2 as YYNGEE. The CDR3, as DNA: TGTGCCAGCAGCGTATCAGGCCGGAGCCCCTACGAGCAGTACTTC. The encoded protein is CASSVSGRSPYEQYF.

This chain links TRBV5-1 with TRBJ1-4, with D perhaps matching TRBD1 (6 bases). V was clipped by 4 bases and J by 3 bases, with 13 bases between them. The CDR3 consists of 15 residues. Per the germline V gene, CDR1 is SGHRS and CDR2 is YFSETQ. CDR3 bases: TGCGCCAGCAGCACATTACAGGGTTCTAATGAAAAACTGTTTTTT. Encoded protein: CASSTLQGSNEKLFF. Complete variable domain (other parts from reference TRBV5-1 and TRBJ1-4): KAGVTQTPRYLIKTRGQQVTLSCSPISGHRSVSWYQQTPGQGLQFLFEYFSETQRNKGNFPGRFSGRQFSNSRSEMNVSTLELGDSALYLCASSTLQGSNEKLFFGSGTQLSVL.

This chain links TRBV5-4 with TRBJ2-5, with 9 bases fitting TRBD2. Unmatched junction bases numbered 8, after V lost 0 bases and J lost 5 bases. The CDR3 length is 16 residues. The germline V gene has CDR1 SGHNT and CDR2 YYREEE (reference sequence). CDR3 bases: TGTGCCAGCAGCTTGGGCGGGAGGGCCTTAGGGGAGACCCAGTACTTC. Its translation: CASSLGGRALGETQYF. The full variable domain, its missing parts supplied by reference TRBV5-4 and TRBJ2-5, is ETGVTQSPTHLIKTRGQQVTLRCSSQSGHNTVSWYQQALGQGPQFIFQYYREEENGRGNFPPRFSGLQFPNYSSELNVNALELDDSALYLCASSLGGRALGETQYFGPGTRLLVL.

This clone was recorded once. The rearrangement links TRBV11-2 to TRBJ2-3; D possibly corresponds to TRBD2 (5 bases). There are 11 residues in the CDR3. Between the trimmed V and J ends, which lost 5 bases and 6 bases, there was a span of 6 bases. The V gene's germline CDR1 is SGHAT and CDR2 FQNNGV. The DNA for the CDR3 is TGTGCCAGCAGCAGCGGCGATACGCAGTATTTT. Amino acid sequence: CASSSGDTQYF.

Here the CDR3 reads CASSSLAGGTDTQYF. The CDR3 DNA is TGTGCCAGCAGCTCTTTAGCGGGGGGAACAGATACGCAGTATTTT. V usage is TRBV7-9 and J usage is TRBJ2-3; TRBD2 agrees at 10 bases. CDR3 length equals 15 residues. V gave up 4 bases and J gave up 3 bases; unmatched junction bases: 4. Per the germline V gene, CDR1 is SEHNR and CDR2 is FQNEAQ (reference sequence).

V is TRBV19 and J is TRBJ2-1, with D tentatively TRBD1 (6 bases). Trimming removed 5 bases at V and 6 bases at J, with 17 bases between. CDR1 is LNHDA, CDR2 SQIVND, per germline (reference sequence). CDR3 size: 15 residues. CDR3 in amino acids: CASSRQARGVNEQFF. Here the CDR3 DNA reads TGTGCCAGTAGTCGACAGGCCCGGGGTGTCAATGAGCAGTTCTTC.